Listed here are 32 T cell receptor beta chains from one sample, sequenced in a study of blood T cell repertoires in COVID-19. Sequencing used immunoSEQ multiplex PCR; TCRdb keeps in-frame clones, though not all of them. The repertoire holds 390,000 or so clones, with roughly nine tenths as singletons. The sequenced material came from peripheral blood. The receptor source for this set is a woman aged 25 to 39 with COVID-19, enrolled during active disease.

This chain uses TRBV15 with TRBJ2-7; 8 positions agree with TRBD1. Germline V lookup: CDR1 LNHNV, CDR2 YYDKDF (reference sequence). J was trimmed by 3 bases and V by 5 bases; bases with no gene match: 6. The length of the CDR3 is 14 residues. DNA of the CDR3: TGTGCCACCAGCGGGACAGGAAAAGTCTACGAGCAGTACTTC. Translated, it gives CATSGTGKVYEQYF.

This clone has a count of ten or more. This chain connects TRBV28 to TRBJ1-5, with no clear D. Germline loops: CDR1 MDHEN, CDR2 SYDVKM. With 2 bases removed from V and 7 bases from J, the gap between germline ends came to 15 bases. The CDR3 is 15 residues long. CDR3 sequence (DNA): TGTGCCAGCAGTTTAGGTCAGCGGGCGGGGCAGCCCCAGCATTTT. It yields the protein CASSLGQRAGQPQHF.

The rearrangement uses TRBV6-5 and TRBJ2-3; TRBD2 matches at 9 bases. Germline V CDR1 and CDR2: MNHEY, SVGAGI. V trimming: 3 bases; J trimming: 1 base; junction bases outside the gene matches: 5. The CDR3 is 16 residues long. CDR3 amino acids: CASSYSGSGGTDTQYF. CDR3 bases: TGTGCCAGCAGTTATAGCGGGAGTGGTGGCACAGATACGCAGTATTTT.

As to this clone: Other DNA sequences in the sample encode the same CDR3. The rearrangement uses TRBV27 and TRBJ1-1, with TRBD1 as a possible D gene (5 bases). Trimming cost V 2 bases and J 1 base, with 5 bases left between them. The CDR3 is 13 amino acids. CDR1 MNHEY and CDR2 SMNVEV come from the germline V gene (reference sequence). CDR3 region: CASSLQGNTEAFF. CDR3 coding DNA: TGTGCCAGCAGTTTACAGGGGAACACTGAAGCTTTCTTT.

The chain recombines TRBV28 with TRBJ1-6; D gene unclear. Germline V lookup: CDR1 MDHEN, CDR2 SYDVKM. The CDR3 loop spans 14 amino acids. V lost 8 bases and J 0 bases, leaving 8 bases between the germline ends. This CDR3 reads CASRGSSYNSPLHF. The CDR3 nucleotides are TGTGCCAGCCGGGGAAGCTCCTATAATTCACCCCTCCACTTT.

The rearrangement links TRBV4-1 to TRBJ1-3, with no clear D. This CDR3 contains 16 residues. Germline values: CDR1 MGHRA, CDR2 YSYEKL. Trimming shortened V by 2 bases and J by 0 bases, and 11 bases separated the two germline ends. The CDR3 coding sequence is TGCGCCAGCAGCCAATCCCCGGTTCTCTCTGGAAACACCATATATTTT. Protein: CASSQSPVLSGNTIYF.

As concerns this clone: At one boundary the junction diverges from the germline segment, which might be a read error. The V gene is TRBV20-1, the J gene TRBJ1-3; D call uncertain. The CDR3 runs to 11 residues. CDR1 and CDR2 from the germline V gene are DFQATT and SNEGSKA (reference sequence). The DNA of the CDR3 is TGCAGTGCCCATAAGCGTTCCCGGGATTTTTTT. This gives the protein CSAHKRSRDFF.

This clone has a handful of counts. This chain uses TRBV7-2 with TRBJ2-1; possible D gene TRBD1, 5 bases. The germline V and J ends were trimmed by 4 bases and 3 bases, with 13 bases remaining between them. Germline V gene data show CDR1 as SGHTA and CDR2 as FQGNSA. This CDR3 region has 15 residues. CDR3 loop: CASSSLGAHYNEQFF. CDR3 bases: TGTGCCAGCAGCTCTCTAGGGGCCCACTACAATGAGCAGTTCTTC.

The rearrangement joins TRBV6-1 to TRBJ2-3, with D possibly being TRBD2 (7 bases). CDR1 and CDR2 from the germline V gene are MNHNS and SASEGT. This CDR3 contains 17 residues. Trimming pared 3 bases from V and 0 bases from J, leaving 16 bases between. The CDR3 sequence: CASSEPWGRESTDTQYF. CDR3 in DNA: TGTGCCAGCAGTGAGCCCTGGGGGCGGGAGAGCACAGATACGCAGTATTTT.

The J gene is TRBJ1-2, the V gene TRBV4-2; TRBD1 matches at 10 bases. The CDR3 runs 14 residues. CDR1 LGHNA and CDR2 YNFKEQ come from the germline V gene. V dropped 7 bases and J dropped 6; count of bases not matched to a gene: 8. The CDR3 here is CASNRQGAQDGYTF. In DNA, the CDR3 is TGTGCCAGCAACCGACAGGGGGCGCAGGATGGCTACACCTTC.

The chain has TRBV2 and TRBJ1-5; no reliable D call. Germline lookup yields CDR1 SNHLY and CDR2 FYNNEI. This CDR3 is 13 amino acids long. The ends were cut back, 6 bases at V and 0 bases at J, with 6 bases in the middle. The CDR3 is CASRAGSNQPQHF. The CDR3 region has the DNA TGTGCCAGCAGGGCGGGTAGCAATCAGCCCCAGCATTTT.

This chain joins TRBV27 and TRBJ2-7; TRBD1 aligns across 9 bases. Germline lookup yields CDR1 MNHEY and CDR2 SMNVEV (reference sequence). V shed 2 bases and J 3 bases; nucleotides not matched to a gene: 5. The CDR3 is made up of 15 amino acids. DNA of the CDR3: TGTGCCAGCAGTTTAACCGGGACAGGGTACTACGAGCAGTACTTC. Its translation is CASSLTGTGYYEQYF.

The chain employs TRBV9 and TRBJ1-2; D not certain. The CDR3 is 14 amino acids. Trimming shortened V by 3 bases and J by 5 bases, and 14 bases separated the two germline ends. Germline loops: CDR1 SGDLS, CDR2 YYNGEE. For the CDR3, the DNA is TGTGCCAGCAGCGAGGGAGATTCGGGTTATGGCTACACCTTC. Translation gives CASSEGDSGYGYTF.

In this sample, this clone turned up a few times. The V gene is TRBV10-1, the J gene TRBJ1-6, with 9 bases identical to TRBD1. The CDR3 runs to 13 residues. Germline CDR1 WNHNN, CDR2 SYGVQD (reference sequence). The junction had 5 bases not matched to a gene; V was cut back by 8 bases and J by 9 bases. The CDR3 coding sequence is TGCGCCAGCTCCCTGGACAGGGGTTCACCCCTCCACTTT. This gives the protein CASSLDRGSPLHF.

The chain uses TRBV2 and TRBJ1-1, with TRBD1 as a possible D gene (5 bases). Germline CDR1 is SNHLY and CDR2 is FYNNEI. The CDR3 contains 13 residues. V lost 10 bases and J lost 0, with 12 bases in between. This chain's CDR3 is CATSTDLNTEAFF. CDR3 DNA: TGTGCCACCTCGACAGATCTGAACACTGAAGCTTTCTTT.

V gene TRBV3-1 (or the pseudogene TRBV3-2) combines with J gene TRBJ1-3; D gene ambiguous. Germline CDR1 is LGHDT and CDR2 is YNNKEL (reference sequence). V was clipped by 1 base and J by 4 bases, with 17 bases between them. This CDR3 is 17 amino acids long. The CDR3 coding sequence is TGTGCCAGCAGCCAAGGGTACCCCAGGTTAGGCGGAAACACCATATATTTT. It specifies CASSQGYPRLGGNTIYF.

V is TRBV7-2 and J is TRBJ2-4; TRBD2 might be the D (5 bases). Looked up from germline, CDR1 is SGHTA and CDR2 is FQGNSA. This CDR3 is 15 amino acids long. V was shortened by 2 bases and J by 1 base, with 9 bases between the two germline ends. Written as DNA, the CDR3 is TGTGCCAGCAGCTTAACTAGTGGGGCCAAAAACATTCAGTACTTC. This encodes CASSLTSGAKNIQYF.

The CDR3 nucleotides are TGTGCCAGCAGCTCCCGTTGGCAGGGGATGAGAGGAAACACTGAAGCTTTCTTT. Residues: CASSSRWQGMRGNTEAFF. V is TRBV11-3 and J is TRBJ1-1; a weak D match, TRBD1 (6 bases). Trimming took off 4 bases at V and 2 bases at J, with 23 bases between the two ends. Germline V gives CDR1 SGHNT, CDR2 YENEEA. The CDR3 loop spans 18 amino acids.

This clone is a singleton in its sample. J is TRBJ2-2 and V is TRBV18; TRBD1 matches 8 bases. Germline-derived CDR1 and CDR2 are KGHSH and LQKENI. The junction had 4 bases not matched to a gene; V was cut back by 6 bases and J by 4 bases. The CDR3 runs 14 residues. Written as DNA, the CDR3 is TGTGCCAGCTCCCCTCAGGGGGCCACCGGGGAGCTGTTTTTT. Encoded protein: CASSPQGATGELFF. The variable domain in full, with the rest retrieved from reference TRBV18 and TRBJ2-2, is NAGVMQNPRHLVRRRGQEARLRCSPMKGHSHVYWYRQLPEEGLKFMVYLQKENIIDESGMPKERFSAEFPKEGPSILRIQQVVRGDSAAYFCASSPQGATGELFFGEGSRLTVL.

This chain uses TRBV7-9 with TRBJ2-2; D not certain. Trimming left V 1 base short and J 4 bases short, with 13 bases between. CDR1 and CDR2 (germline): SEHNR, FQNEAQ (reference sequence). CDR3 length equals 16 residues. Here the CDR3 reads CASSLGSAVGTGELFF. The CDR3 DNA sequence: TGTGCCAGCAGCTTAGGGTCCGCCGTCGGCACCGGGGAGCTGTTTTTT.

This chain uses TRBV2 with TRBJ2-2; no definite D call. V was pared by 3 bases and J by 6 bases, with 11 bases between. Germline-derived CDR1 and CDR2 are SNHLY and FYNNEI. This CDR3 has 14 residues. The CDR3 loop is CASSEAAIPGELFF. Written as DNA, the CDR3 is TGTGCCAGCAGTGAGGCGGCTATTCCCGGGGAGCTGTTTTTT. The full variable domain, with the rest looked up from reference TRBV2 and TRBJ2-2, is EPEVTQTPSHQVTQMGQEVILRCVPISNHLYFYWYRQILGQKVEFLVSFYNNEISEKSEIFDDQFSVERPDGSNFTLKIRSTKLEDSAMYFCASSEAAIPGELFFGEGSRLTVL.

The CDR3 reads CASSLIIGTGGPPLHF. DNA of the CDR3: TGTGCCAGCAGTTTAATTATCGGGACAGGGGGTCCACCCCTCCACTTT. This chain connects TRBV28 to TRBJ1-6, with 11 positions matching TRBD1. With 2 bases clipped from V and 11 bases from J, the junction kept 8 bases outside the gene matches. From germline, CDR1 is MDHEN and CDR2 SYDVKM. This CDR3 is built from 16 residues.

This sequence joins TRBV12-3 or TRBV12-4 and TRBJ2-2; 8 bases line up with TRBD1. The CDR3 runs to 13 residues. Trimming at V came to 8 bases and at J to 3 bases, leaving 2 bases not matched to a gene. The CDR3 region is CASSGGHTGELFF. The DNA for the CDR3 is TGTGCCAGCTCAGGGGGCCACACCGGGGAGCTGTTTTTT.

This chain connects TRBV6-5 to TRBJ2-7; perhaps TRBD2 as D (7 bases). This CDR3 region has 15 residues. V gave up 4 bases and J gave up 3 bases, with 16 bases separating them. Germline CDR1 and CDR2: MNHEY and SVGAGI. The CDR3 is CASSSQGREIYEQYF. As DNA, the CDR3 is TGTGCCAGCAGTTCCCAGGGGAGGGAAATCTACGAGCAGTACTTC.

The chain couples TRBV5-1 to TRBJ2-5, with D perhaps matching TRBD1 (6 bases). This CDR3 spans 16 amino acids. Trimming pared 2 bases from V and 4 bases from J, leaving 18 bases between. Germline CDR1 SGHRS, CDR2 YFSETQ. CDR3 DNA sequence: TGCGCCAGCAGCTTAAAGCCCCAGGGGTTTGGAGAGACCCAGTACTTC. The encoded protein is CASSLKPQGFGETQYF.

V is TRBV7-2 and J is TRBJ2-7, with TRBD2 matching over 7 bases. The CDR3 length is 14 residues. V lost 5 bases and J lost 2; bases outside the gene matches: 6. Germline-derived CDR1 and CDR2 are SGHTA and FQGNSA. Here the CDR3 DNA reads TGTGCCAGCAGCCCGAGTGCGGGAGCCTACGAGCAGTACTTC. This sequence encodes CASSPSAGAYEQYF.

V and J are TRBV28 and TRBJ1-4, with TRBD1 matching over 7 bases. J was trimmed by 8 bases and V by 6 bases; bases with no gene match: 12. The germline CDR1 and CDR2 sequences are MDHEN and SYDVKM. The CDR3 spans 15 residues. CDR3 sequence: CASRPGDRSREKLFF. DNA of the CDR3: TGTGCCAGCAGACCCGGGGACAGATCGCGGGAAAAACTGTTTTTT.

J is TRBJ2-3 and V is TRBV9, with a possible D match to TRBD2 (6 bases). CDR1 is SGDLS and CDR2 is YYNGEE in the germline V gene. The ends were cut back, 4 bases at V and 4 bases at J, with 16 bases in the middle. This CDR3 is 15 amino acids long. CDR3 amino acids: CASSTGSGWADTQYF. The CDR3 DNA sequence: TGTGCCAGCAGCACCGGCAGCGGGTGGGCAGATACGCAGTATTTT.

The rearrangement links TRBV5-4 to TRBJ2-3; 14 bases fit TRBD2. The CDR3 extends over 19 amino acids. CDR1 and CDR2 (germline): SGHNT, YYREEE (reference sequence). Trimming cost V 2 bases and J 2 bases; bases outside gene matches: 10. The CDR3 bases are TGTGCCAGCAGCTTAGGGACTAGCGGGAGAGTTTCTACCACAGATACGCAGTATTTT. Amino acids: CASSLGTSGRVSTTDTQYF.

J is TRBJ2-1 and V is TRBV6-1; maybe TRBD2 (7 bases). V was shortened by 4 bases and J by 3 bases, with 16 bases between the two germline ends. Germline CDR1 MNHNS, CDR2 SASEGT. This CDR3 has 16 amino acids. The CDR3 sequence is CASSVRGGVDYNEQFF. The CDR3 DNA sequence: TGTGCCAGCAGTGTTAGAGGGGGGGTTGACTACAATGAGCAGTTCTTC.

V gene TRBV29-1 combines with J gene TRBJ2-1; TRBD1 might be the D (6 bases). Germline lookup yields CDR1 SQVTM and CDR2 ANQGSEA. Deletions cut 6 bases from V and 8 bases from J, with 11 bases between. The CDR3 sequence is 11 residues long. The CDR3 region is CSVETGYEQFF. The DNA of the CDR3 is TGCAGCGTCGAGACAGGTTATGAGCAGTTCTTC.

The genes are TRBV19 and TRBJ2-3, with 7 bases fitting TRBD2. J lost 4 bases, V lost 6 bases, and 4 bases had no gene match. Germline V gene sequence: CDR1 LNHDA, CDR2 SQIVND (reference sequence). The CDR3 is made up of 13 amino acids. The DNA for the CDR3 is TGTGCCAGTAGGAGGACTAGGGCAGATACGCAGTATTTT. Encoded protein: CASRRTRADTQYF.